The 14 T cell receptor beta chains given below trace back to one sample, sequenced in a study of response to subunit inactivated influenza vaccine. TCRdb ran MiXCR on the RT-PCR reads and lists one entry per CDR3 protein. The table has a few hundred thousand distinct CDR3 sequences, around 15% seen once; the top ten hold roughly 10%. The input for sequencing was PBMCs from blood, taken 11 to 12 days after vaccination. These receptors were taken from a man aged 50 or older who received an inactivated influenza vaccine.

This chain connects TRBV20-1 to TRBJ2-7; weak D call: TRBD2 (5 bases). The CDR3 covers 13 residues. Germline CDR1 and CDR2: DFQATT and SNEGSKA (reference sequence). V was cut by 3 bases and J by 3 bases, with 12 bases left in between. CDR3 nucleotide sequence: TGCAGTGCTAGCGGCGGGTTTGGCTACGAGCAGTACTTC. The encoded protein is CSASGGFGYEQYF.

V usage is TRBV28 and J usage is TRBJ2-1, with D unclear. The length of the CDR3 is 15 residues. Germline loops: CDR1 MDHEN, CDR2 SYDVKM. The V and J ends lost 3 bases and 7 bases respectively, with 16 bases between them. CDR3 DNA: TGTGCCAGCAGTTTTGCAGGTCCTGAGAGGAATGAGCAGTTCTTC. Translated: CASSFAGPERNEQFF.

A few counts support this clonotype. The J gene is TRBJ2-3, the V gene TRBV20-1; D might be TRBD1 or TRBD2, each matching 5 bases. Trimming left V 7 bases short and J 3 bases short, with 20 bases between. The CDR3 is 15 amino acids. Germline loops: CDR1 DFQATT, CDR2 SNEGSKA (reference sequence). CDR3 loop: CSGIGSGTGTDTQYF. For the CDR3, the DNA is TGCAGTGGAATCGGATCAGGGACGGGTACAGATACGCAGTATTTT.

The chain joins TRBV7-9 to TRBJ2-6, with unresolved D. V shed 3 bases and J shed 1 base, with 10 bases lying between them. The CDR3 has 16 residues. Germline V gene data show CDR1 as SEHNR and CDR2 as FQNEAQ (reference sequence). For the CDR3, the DNA is TGTGCCAGCAGCTTTAACAGCTATTCTGGGGCCAACGTCCTGACTTTC. Translated, it gives CASSFNSYSGANVLTF.

This clonotype was found many times. The CDR3 protein is CASSDNADGANVLTF. The CDR3, as DNA: TGTGCCAGCAGTGATAACGCCGACGGGGCCAACGTCCTGACTTTC. The gene calls are TRBV9 and TRBJ2-6; no firm D call. The V gene lost 5 bases and the J gene lost 4 bases, with 13 bases spanning the gap. Per the germline V gene, CDR1 is SGDLS and CDR2 is YYNGEE. CDR3 length: 15 residues.

This clonotype was counted between two and nine times. The chain combines TRBV10-2 with TRBJ2-7; 14 bases are shared with TRBD2. The CDR3 extends over 17 amino acids. Trimming removed 2 bases from V and 1 base from J; junction bases left unmatched: 4. Looked up from germline, CDR1 is WSHSY and CDR2 is SAAADI. CDR3 protein: CASSEGGLAGDSYEQYF. CDR3 bases: TGCGCCAGCAGTGAGGGGGGACTAGCGGGGGATTCCTACGAGCAGTACTTC.

The chain is built from TRBV12-3 or TRBV12-4 and TRBJ2-2, with D perhaps being TRBD1 or TRBD2 (5 bases each). The CDR3 runs to 14 residues. The V end was cut by 0 bases, the J end by 8 bases, with 10 bases between. CDR3 coding DNA: TGTGCCAGCAGTTTAGCACTGGGGACGGGGGAGCTGTTTTTT. It encodes CASSLALGTGELFF.

This clonotype has more than one count but fewer than ten. The chain joins TRBV29-1 to TRBJ2-1, with 10 nucleotides matching TRBD2. Germline V gene data show CDR1 as SQVTM and CDR2 as ANQGSEA. V was clipped by 7 bases and J by 4 bases; unmatched bases: 13. This CDR3 comprises 16 residues. CDR3 residues: CSGRTSGSLPYNEQFF. The CDR3, as DNA: TGCAGCGGTAGGACTAGCGGAAGTCTACCTTACAATGAGCAGTTCTTC.

The V and J genes are TRBV20-1 and TRBJ2-7; D is ambiguous. The CDR3 sequence is 13 residues long. Germline V gene sequence: CDR1 DFQATT, CDR2 SNEGSKA (reference sequence). Trimming removed 0 bases from V and 1 base from J, with 7 bases in between. CDR3 region: CSAREVRSYEQYF. The CDR3 nucleotides are TGCAGTGCTAGAGAAGTACGGTCCTACGAGCAGTACTTC.

J is TRBJ1-1 and V is TRBV12-3 or TRBV12-4, with D perhaps matching TRBD1 (6 bases). This CDR3 is built from 15 residues. Deletions cut 5 bases from V and 7 bases from J, with 20 bases between. This CDR3 is CASSPYLRGGSEAFF. The CDR3 nucleotides are TGTGCCAGCAGTCCTTACTTAAGGGGGGGGAGTGAAGCTTTCTTT.

This clonotype was counted at least ten times. The rearrangement joins TRBV12-3 or TRBV12-4 to TRBJ1-4; D is possibly TRBD1 (6 bases). The CDR3 spans 16 residues. V dropped 8 bases and J dropped 3 bases, with 19 bases sitting between them. This CDR3 reads CASQRTRGDPNEKLFF. The CDR3 DNA sequence: TGTGCCAGCCAGCGCACAAGGGGGGACCCTAATGAAAAACTGTTTTTT.

The sample holds a few counts of this clonotype. The gene calls are TRBV3-1 and TRBJ2-2; no clear D. Germline values: CDR1 LGHDT, CDR2 YNNKEL (reference sequence). This CDR3 has 12 residues. V lost 8 bases and J 6 bases, leaving 10 bases between the germline ends. The CDR3 coding sequence is TGTGCCAGCTCGAAATGGGCCGGGGAGCTGTTTTTT. It yields the protein CASSKWAGELFF.

The rearrangement links TRBV6-2 or TRBV6-3 to TRBJ1-5; no definite D call. CDR3 length: 13 residues. CDR1 MNHEY and CDR2 SVGEGT come from the germline V gene. V dropped 2 bases and J dropped 9 bases, with 11 bases sitting between them. Written as DNA, the CDR3 is TGTGCCAGCAGTTACGTCGAGGGTCTGCCCCAGCATTTT. Protein sequence: CASSYVEGLPQHF.

This clonotype was seen more than once but under ten times. V and J are TRBV20-1 and TRBJ2-5; the match to TRBD1 covers 8 bases. V was pared by 0 bases and J by 2 bases, with 8 bases of the junction left unmatched. The CDR3 consists of 16 residues. Germline assignment: CDR1 DFQATT and CDR2 SNEGSKA (reference sequence). DNA of the CDR3: TGCAGTGCTAGAGATTCCAGGACAGGGATTCAAGAGACCCAGTACTTC. This translates into CSARDSRTGIQETQYF.